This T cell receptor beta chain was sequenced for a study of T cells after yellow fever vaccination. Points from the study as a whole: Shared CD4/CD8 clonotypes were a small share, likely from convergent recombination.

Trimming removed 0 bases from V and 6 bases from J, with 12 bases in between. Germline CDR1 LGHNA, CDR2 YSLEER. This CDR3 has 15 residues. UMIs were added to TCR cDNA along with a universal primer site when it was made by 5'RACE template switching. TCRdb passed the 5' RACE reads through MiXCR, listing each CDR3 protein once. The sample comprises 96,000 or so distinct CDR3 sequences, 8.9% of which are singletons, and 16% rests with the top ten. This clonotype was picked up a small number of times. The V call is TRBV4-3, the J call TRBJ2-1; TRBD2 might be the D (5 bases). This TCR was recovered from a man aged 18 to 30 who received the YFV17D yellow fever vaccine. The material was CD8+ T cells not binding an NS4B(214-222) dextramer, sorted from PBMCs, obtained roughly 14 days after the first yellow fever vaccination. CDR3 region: CASSQDTGLTNEQFF. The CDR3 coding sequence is TGCGCCAGCAGCCAAGATACCGGACTCACCAATGAGCAGTTCTTC.